One and the same sample provided the 18 T cell receptor beta chains below, sequenced in a study of monozygotic twins with inflammatory bowel disease. TCRdb reprocessed the 5' RACE reads, keeping one entry per CDR3 protein, no DNA. This sample's clone table lists roughly 120,000 distinct CDR3 sequences. The source material was blood. The receptor source for this set is a human donor with ulcerative colitis or Crohn's disease, or a healthy co-twin of an affected twin (not recorded which).

The V gene is TRBV5-6, the J gene TRBJ2-7; lacking DNA, the TRBD1 call made by TCRdb goes unchecked. The germline gives CDR1 SGHDT, CDR2 YYEEEE. The CDR3 runs 16 residues. CDR3 amino acids: CASSPRGSGSSYEQYF.

V is TRBV18 and J is TRBJ2-3. Germline CDR1 is KGHSH and CDR2 is LQKENI. The CDR3 spans 17 residues. CDR3 sequence reads: CASSPRLSTRGTDTQYF. The variable domain in full, completed from reference TRBV18 and TRBJ2-3, reads NAGVMQNPRHLVRRRGQEARLRCSPMKGHSHVYWYRQLPEEGLKFMVYLQKENIIDESGMPKERFSAEFPKEGPSILRIQQVVRGDSAAYFCASSPRLSTRGTDTQYFGPGTRLTVL.

V gene TRBV9 combines with J gene TRBJ1-2. The CDR3 loop spans 17 amino acids. Germline V gene lookup returns CDR1 SGDLS and CDR2 YYNGEE. The CDR3 here is CASSASQTARGNYGYTF.

The chain is built from TRBV4-3 and TRBJ2-7; the D call of TRBD1 rests on TCRdb alone, since no DNA is present to check it. The CDR3 is 13 amino acids. Germline CDR1 is LGHNA and CDR2 is YSLEER. CDR3 region: CASSFQGHHEQYF.

This sequence joins TRBV7-2 and TRBJ2-4; TCRdb picks TRBD2, but there is no DNA to check that call. CDR3 length equals 16 residues. Germline V lookup: CDR1 SGHTA, CDR2 FQGNSA. The CDR3 region is CASSSGRTLAKNIQYF.

V is TRBV20-1 and J is TRBJ2-1; TCRdb calls TRBD2, which cannot be checked without DNA. There are 14 residues in the CDR3. CDR1 and CDR2 from the germline V gene are DFQATT and SNEGSKA (reference sequence). CDR3 sequence reads: CSARDSLEGYQQFF.

The V call is TRBV28, the J call TRBJ2-7; TCRdb names TRBD2, which stays unverified in the absence of DNA. CDR1 MDHEN and CDR2 SYDVKM come from the germline V gene. The CDR3 sequence is 15 residues long. CDR3 sequence: CASSRRGGYSYEQYF.

The rearrangement joins TRBV10-1 to TRBJ1-4. The CDR3 spans 11 residues. CDR1 and CDR2 from the germline V gene are WNHNN and SYGVQD (reference sequence). Here the CDR3 reads CASSQEEKLFF.

The genes are TRBV5-1 and TRBJ2-7. Germline V CDR1 and CDR2: SGHRS, YFSETQ. The CDR3 loop spans 14 amino acids. The CDR3 region is CASSLAQASYEQYF. The full variable domain, completed using reference TRBV5-1 and TRBJ2-7, is KAGVTQTPRYLIKTRGQQVTLSCSPISGHRSVSWYQQTPGQGLQFLFEYFSETQRNKGNFPGRFSGRQFSNSRSEMNVSTLELGDSALYLCASSLAQASYEQYFGPGTRLTVT.

The chain is built from TRBV14 and TRBJ1-1; TCRdb indicates TRBD1, and absent DNA this call remains unverified. Germline V gene sequence: CDR1 SGHDN, CDR2 FVKESK. The CDR3 length is 14 residues. CDR3 residues: CASSRKGRNTEAFF.

The chain carries TRBV4-2 and TRBJ1-1; TCRdb's assignment of TRBD1 cannot be checked, as there is no DNA. CDR1 is LGHNA and CDR2 is YNFKEQ in the germline V gene. CDR3 length equals 14 residues. The chain's CDR3 is CASSHPRGDTEAFF.

The rearrangement uses TRBV27 and TRBJ2-2. Per germline, CDR1 MNHEY and CDR2 SMNVEV (reference sequence). The CDR3 consists of 14 residues. This CDR3 reads CASSLVTRSGELFF.

This chain connects TRBV12-3 or TRBV12-4 to TRBJ2-7; without DNA, the TCRdb call of TRBD1 cannot be checked. This CDR3 region has 15 residues. The CDR3 sequence: CASSLGPGKYYEQYF.

The chain uses TRBV20-1 and TRBJ2-2; absent DNA, TCRdb's TRBD2 call cannot be checked. The CDR3 runs to 18 residues. From germline, CDR1 is DFQATT and CDR2 SNEGSKA (reference sequence). The chain's CDR3 is CSARDQLAGGTNTGELFF.

The chain combines TRBV5-1 with TRBJ2-3; TCRdb proposes TRBD2, but this gene call is untestable without DNA. The CDR3 sequence is 16 residues long. From germline, CDR1 is SGHRS and CDR2 YFSETQ. CDR3 region: CASSSLVSGMSDTQYF.

J is TRBJ1-3 and V is TRBV12-3 or TRBV12-4; there is no DNA to check the TCRdb D call of TRBD1. This CDR3 region has 16 residues. The CDR3 spells CASSQPQGSSGNTIYF.

The rearrangement links TRBV24-1 to TRBJ2-1; TCRdb gives TRBD2 as the D gene, but with no DNA this cannot be confirmed. The length of the CDR3 is 13 residues. Germline CDR1 is KGHDR and CDR2 is SFDVKD. The CDR3 loop reads CATSLGEYNEQFF.

CDR3 amino acids: CASSRGVQETQYF. The gene calls are TRBV12-3 or TRBV12-4 and TRBJ2-5. The length of the CDR3 is 13 residues.